This entry describes one TCR beta chain. Its target is not known. The ends were cut back, 4 bases at V and 12 bases at J, with 19 bases in the middle. Germline V CDR1 and CDR2: MNHEY, SVGEGT. The CDR3 covers 14 residues. Regarding time point: patch test 1, 2 weeks after DPC sensitization. Treatment: therapeutic diphenylcyclopropenone sensitization with weekly scalp DPC. Blood collection took place prior to placing each patch test. Patients had alopecia, were aged 18 to 70, and were not pregnant. The sample belongs to a study of human T cells and chemical hapten exposure. In the study overall: TCR yields per sample varied, mainly owing to small pooled library volume differences. Study-wide findings and caveats: DPC sensitization left the count of TCRs above 1 in 1000 unchanged.

Each CDR3 protein is one row after TCRdb ran MiXCR on the RACE reads. The sample records approximately 400,000 distinct CDR3 sequences, 4% to 5.5% being singletons. V gene TRBV6-2 or TRBV6-3 combines with J gene TRBJ2-1; D remains unclear. Sequences were derived from whole blood, sampled in connection with sensitization to the hapten diphenylcyclopropenone (DPC). The clonotype was recovered from a woman aged 45-65 years with alopecia areata. Some clones in this sample may be carry-over from other donors' samples. CDR3 DNA: TGTGCCAGCAGTTCCCAAAGCGCCGTAGGGCGGCAGTTCTTC. It translates to CASSSQSAVGRQFF.